Listed below are T cell receptor beta chains from one sample, sequenced in a study of cytomegalovirus exposure and HLA in healthy donors. Some clones are missing from TCRdb's copy, which holds only in-frame ones; the method was immunoSEQ multiplex PCR. The sample holds around 350,000 clones, 86% seen once. The specimen was PBMCs. These receptors were taken from a woman younger than 35 in good health and CMV-seronegative. Both conserved end residues are part of each CDR3. Each record gives: J gene, D gene, V gene, clone size, CDR3 protein, CDR3 DNA. D genes are given only for firm matches. Clone size, where shown, is once, few, many, or a class for clones that have expanded.

J: TRBJ2-7; D: TRBD1; V: TRBV6-1; size: once; CDR3: CASSWGQGAYEQYF; DNA: TGTGCCAGCAGTTGGGGACAGGGAGCCTACGAGCAGTACTTC
J: TRBJ1-2; D: TRBD1; V: TRBV4-1; size: .; CDR3: CASRDPGGGIYGYTF; DNA: TGCGCCAGCAGAGACCCGGGAGGGGGCATCTATGGCTACACCTTC
J: TRBJ2-7; D: .; V: TRBV11-2; size: .; CDR3: CASSLFGLISGEQYF; DNA: TGTGCCAGCAGTTTGTTCGGTCTCATATCCGGCGAGCAGTACTTC
J: TRBJ1-4; D: .; V: TRBV2; size: .; CDR3: CASSVINEKLFF; DNA: TGTGCCAGCAGTGTAATTAATGAAAAACTGTTTTTT
J: TRBJ2-7; D: .; V: TRBV7-8; size: .; CDR3: CASSLNYEQYF; DNA: TGTGCCAGCAGCCTTAACTACGAGCAGTACTTC
J: TRBJ1-6; D: .; V: TRBV5-8; size: .; CDR3: CASTPWESLTFNSPLHF; DNA: TGTGCCAGCACCCCGTGGGAGTCACTTACATTTAATTCACCCCTCCACTTT
J: TRBJ1-3; D: .; V: TRBV28; size: .; CDR3: CASSSGQPFSGNTIYF; DNA: TGTGCCAGCAGTTCCGGACAGCCTTTCTCTGGAAACACCATATATTTT
J: TRBJ2-1; D: .; V: TRBV2; size: .; CDR3: CASRRREPYNEQFF; DNA: TGTGCCAGCAGGAGGAGGGAGCCCTACAATGAGCAGTTCTTC
J: TRBJ1-2; D: .; V: TRBV11-2; size: .; CDR3: CASSRVLGEDGYTF; DNA: TGTGCCAGCAGCCGCGTATTGGGGGAGGATGGCTACACCTTC
J: TRBJ2-5; D: .; V: TRBV7-9; size: .; CDR3: CASRTDIQETQYF; DNA: TGTGCCAGCAGGACGGACATACAAGAGACCCAGTACTTC
J: TRBJ2-1; D: .; V: TRBV5-1; size: .; CDR3: CASSQAPGEQFF; DNA: TGCGCCAGCAGCCAAGCCCCGGGAGAGCAGTTCTTC
J: TRBJ1-1; D: TRBD1; V: TRBV5-1; size: .; CDR3: CASSLVGTGNTEAFF; DNA: TGCGCCAGCAGCTTGGTCGGGACAGGGAACACTGAAGCTTTCTTT
J: TRBJ2-7; D: TRBD1; V: TRBV7-6; size: .; CDR3: CASSSIRGQLYEQYF; DNA: TGTGCCAGCAGCTCCATCCGGGGACAGCTCTACGAGCAGTACTTC
J: TRBJ1-3; D: .; V: TRBV5-1; size: .; CDR3: CASSIVSGNTIYF; DNA: TGCGCCAGCAGCATCGTGTCTGGAAACACCATATATTTT
J: TRBJ2-1; D: .; V: TRBV9; size: .; CDR3: CASSVAGTYNEQFF; DNA: TGTGCCAGCAGCGTGGCGGGGACCTACAATGAGCAGTTCTTC
J: TRBJ1-4; D: TRBD1; V: TRBV14; size: .; CDR3: CASSQVRGSNGEKLFF; DNA: TGTGCCAGCAGCCAAGTCAGGGGGTCGAACGGGGAAAAACTGTTTTTT
J: TRBJ2-1; D: TRBD2; V: TRBV7-7; size: .; CDR3: CASSSGPAGGHNEQFF; DNA: TGTGCCAGCAGCTCTGGCCCAGCGGGGGGTCACAATGAGCAGTTCTTC
J: TRBJ1-4; D: .; V: TRBV27; size: .; CDR3: CASSLGGMVGGLFF; DNA: TGTGCCAGCAGTTTAGGGGGGATGGTGGGGGGACTGTTTTTT
J: TRBJ1-1; D: .; V: TRBV10-3; size: .; CDR3: CAISESSGVDAFF; DNA: TGTGCCATCAGTGAGTCAAGTGGAGTTGACGCTTTCTTT
J: TRBJ2-1; D: .; V: TRBV5-1; size: .; CDR3: CASSLDLPGNEQFF; DNA: TGCGCCAGCAGCTTGGACTTACCCGGGAATGAGCAGTTCTTC
J: TRBJ2-7; D: TRBD2; V: TRBV28; size: .; CDR3: CASTLTSGRVQYF; DNA: TGTGCCAGCACTCTGACTAGCGGGAGGGTTCAGTACTTC
J: TRBJ2-1; D: .; V: TRBV27; size: .; CDR3: CASCPTPSSYNEQFF; DNA: TGTGCCAGCTGTCCCACCCCGAGCTCCTACAATGAGCAGTTCTTC
J: TRBJ1-1; D: .; V: TRBV15; size: .; CDR3: CATSREVRVNTEAFF; DNA: TGTGCCACCAGCAGAGAAGTCCGGGTGAACACTGAAGCTTTCTTT
J: TRBJ1-6; D: TRBD1; V: TRBV5-6; size: .; CDR3: CASSYPGQGASKSPLHF; DNA: TGTGCCAGCAGCTATCCGGGACAGGGGGCGAGTAAGTCACCCCTCCACTTT
J: TRBJ1-6; D: TRBD1; V: TRBV6-1; size: .; CDR3: CASSVQGVHNSPLHF; DNA: TGTGCCAGCAGTGTACAGGGGGTTCATAATTCACCCCTCCACTTT
J: TRBJ1-2; D: TRBD1; V: TRBV6-5; size: .; CDR3: CASRPGQRYGYTF; DNA: TGTGCCAGCAGGCCGGGACAGAGGTATGGCTACACCTTC
J: TRBJ2-3; D: .; V: TRBV5-4; size: .; CDR3: CASSSYTDTQYF; DNA: TGTGCCAGCAGCTCTTACACAGATACGCAGTATTTT
J: TRBJ1-2; D: .; V: TRBV5-6; size: .; CDR3: CASSSLTGVLRGYTF; DNA: TGTGCCAGCAGCTCGCTGACAGGTGTGTTGCGTGGCTACACCTTC
J: TRBJ2-1; D: .; V: TRBV7-6; size: .; CDR3: CASSFGNEQFF; DNA: TGTGCCAGCAGCTTCGGCAATGAGCAGTTCTTC
J: TRBJ2-7; D: TRBD2; V: TRBV5-1; size: .; CDR3: CASSPIAGVHYEQYF; DNA: TGCGCCAGCAGCCCAATAGCGGGAGTACACTACGAGCAGTACTTC
J: TRBJ2-7; D: .; V: TRBV5-1; size: .; CDR3: CASSLGLPSYEQYF; DNA: TGCGCCAGCAGCCTGGGACTCCCCTCCTACGAGCAGTACTTC
J: TRBJ1-5; D: .; V: TRBV6-5; size: .; CDR3: CASRIGRASNQPQHF; DNA: TGTGCCAGCAGGATCGGCAGGGCCAGCAATCAGCCCCAGCATTTT
J: TRBJ1-2; D: .; V: TRBV4-1; size: .; CDR3: CASSPSRGSNYGYTF; DNA: TGCGCCAGCAGCCCCTCCCGAGGAAGTAACTATGGCTACACCTTC
J: TRBJ1-2; D: .; V: TRBV5-4; size: .; CDR3: CASSLGGTHYGYTF; DNA: TGTGCCAGCAGCTTGGGAGGGACACACTATGGCTACACCTTC
J: TRBJ2-2; D: .; V: TRBV10-1; size: .; CDR3: CASTRQSPTGELFF; DNA: TGCGCCAGCACCCGACAAAGCCCCACCGGGGAGCTGTTTTTT
J: TRBJ2-1; D: .; V: TRBV2; size: .; CDR3: CASSEWAVPNNEQFF; DNA: TGTGCCAGCAGTGAATGGGCCGTACCAAACAATGAGCAGTTCTTC
J: TRBJ2-7; D: .; V: TRBV5-4; size: .; CDR3: CASRVFGLGYEQYF; DNA: TGTGCCAGCAGGGTTTTCGGACTTGGCTACGAGCAGTACTTC
J: TRBJ1-4; D: TRBD1; V: TRBV6-1; size: .; CDR3: CASSGTQGRNEKLFF; DNA: TGTGCCAGCAGTGGAACACAGGGGCGGAATGAAAAACTGTTTTTT
J: TRBJ2-5; D: .; V: TRBV29-1; size: .; CDR3: CSVEARMRETQYF; DNA: TGCAGCGTTGAGGCCAGAATGAGGGAGACCCAGTACTTC
J: TRBJ2-7; D: TRBD1; V: TRBV2; size: .; CDR3: CASRDYGQGVNEQYF; DNA: TGTGCCAGCAGAGACTACGGCCAGGGGGTCAACGAGCAGTACTTC
J: TRBJ1-1; D: .; V: TRBV6-1; size: .; CDR3: CASTGLRQDTEAFF; DNA: TGTGCCAGCACCGGCCTTCGACAGGACACTGAAGCTTTCTTT
J: TRBJ1-1; D: TRBD1; V: TRBV7-9; size: .; CDR3: CASSTGTGNTEAFF; DNA: TGTGCCAGCAGCACCGGGACAGGGAACACTGAAGCTTTCTTT
J: TRBJ2-1; D: .; V: TRBV5-1; size: .; CDR3: CASSLYREGNEQFF; DNA: TGCGCCAGCAGCTTGTACAGGGAAGGCAATGAGCAGTTCTTC
J: TRBJ2-7; D: TRBD2; V: TRBV4-1; size: .; CDR3: CASSQGPLAGGYEQYF; DNA: TGCGCCAGCAGCCAGGGTCCGTTAGCGGGAGGTTACGAGCAGTACTTC
J: TRBJ1-6; D: TRBD1; V: TRBV28; size: .; CDR3: CASRGSTGAVGPLHF; DNA: TGTGCCAGCAGGGGATCTACAGGGGCGGTGGGTCCCCTCCACTTT
J: TRBJ1-4; D: TRBD1; V: TRBV9; size: once; CDR3: CASSLGTGNEKLFF; DNA: TGTGCCAGCAGCCTAGGGACAGGGAATGAAAAACTGTTTTTT
J: TRBJ2-7; D: TRBD2; V: TRBV5-1; size: .; CDR3: CASSLEDGLAENSYEQYF; DNA: TGCGCCAGCAGCTTGGAGGATGGGCTAGCGGAAAACTCCTACGAGCAGTACTTC
J: TRBJ2-2; D: .; V: TRBV6-5; size: .; CDR3: CASSTRTPNTGELFF; DNA: TGTGCCAGCAGCACCCGGACACCGAACACCGGGGAGCTGTTTTTT
J: TRBJ2-7; D: .; V: TRBV11-2; size: once; CDR3: CASRLPKQGYEQYF; DNA: TGTGCCAGCAGACTACCGAAACAGGGCTACGAGCAGTACTTC
J: TRBJ1-1; D: TRBD1; V: TRBV6-5; size: once; CDR3: CASSYSQGVEDTEAFF; DNA: TGTGCCAGCAGTTACAGTCAGGGGGTAGAGGACACTGAAGCTTTCTTT
J: TRBJ2-3; D: .; V: TRBV15; size: .; CDR3: CATSRGAGTDTQYF; DNA: TGTGCCACCAGCAGAGGGGCCGGCACAGATACGCAGTATTTT
J: TRBJ2-1; D: .; V: TRBV5-1; size: .; CDR3: CASSKDLAAGNEQFF; DNA: TGCGCCAGCAGCAAGGACTTGGCGGCAGGCAATGAGCAGTTCTTC
J: TRBJ2-3; D: .; V: TRBV9; size: .; CDR3: CASSAYTDTQYF; DNA: TGTGCCAGCAGCGCGTACACAGATACGCAGTATTTT
J: TRBJ2-7; D: .; V: TRBV11-1; size: .; CDR3: CASSFATSTGRYSYEQYF; DNA: TGTGCCAGCAGCTTCGCAACTTCGACAGGACGTTACTCCTACGAGCAGTACTTC
J: TRBJ2-2; D: TRBD2; V: TRBV4-2; size: .; CDR3: CASSQDGGRALFGELFF; DNA: TGTGCCAGCAGCCAAGATGGCGGGAGGGCCCTCTTCGGGGAGCTGTTTTTT